These 29 T cell receptor beta chains came from one sample sequenced in a study of T cell responses to AZD1222 COVID-19 vaccine (dated by TCRdb to about 2021). Library construction relied on the immunoSEQ multiplex PCR assay. Drawn from immuneACCESS, this table holds only the in-frame rearrangements with V and J called that TCRdb kept. Clones are partly lost; checked studies trace under half to an unresolved V gene and leave the rest unexplained. This sample has 90,000 to 120,000 clones in its table, and roughly 91% of those were observed once. Over 15% of the sample is in the top ten clones. The time point label here, explained by the study, means: baseline before first vaccination. Here the sequenced sample was peripheral blood, taken on day 0 of AZD1222 vaccination. The receptor source for this set is an adult in good health.

The V and J genes are TRBV5-1 and TRBJ1-1; D is undetermined. V was pared by 1 base and J by 0 bases, with 10 bases between. Germline-derived CDR1 and CDR2 are SGHRS and YFSETQ. The CDR3 consists of 15 residues. The CDR3 DNA reads TGCGCCAGCAGCTTGCCGGGAACGCTGAACACTGAAGCTTTCTTT. This gives the protein CASSLPGTLNTEAFF. Based on the CDR3 plus reference TRBV5-1 and TRBJ1-1, the full variable domain is KAGVTQTPRYLIKTRGQQVTLSCSPISGHRSVSWYQQTPGQGLQFLFEYFSETQRNKGNFPGRFSGRQFSNSRSEMNVSTLELGDSALYLCASSLPGTLNTEAFFGQGTRLTVV.

This clone showed up just once. The rearrangement joins TRBV11-3 to TRBJ1-5, with 10 bases that match TRBD1. V gave up 1 base and J gave up 7 bases; unmatched junction bases: 4. Germline loops: CDR1 SGHNT, CDR2 YENEEA. The CDR3 contains 15 residues. The CDR3 bases are TGTGCCAGCAGCTTAGGACAGGGGGCCGGGCAGCCCCAGCATTTT. Its protein product is CASSLGQGAGQPQHF.

The chain couples TRBV7-9 to TRBJ1-2, with 7 bases that match TRBD1. Unmatched junction bases numbered 9, after V lost 7 bases and J lost 4 bases. The CDR3 is made up of 14 amino acids. Germline CDR1 is SEHNR and CDR2 is FQNEAQ (reference sequence). The CDR3 DNA is TGTGCCAGCACCCGCGGACAGGCAAGCTATGGCTACACCTTC. It encodes CASTRGQASYGYTF. The whole variable domain, filled in from reference TRBV7-9 and TRBJ1-2, reads DTGVSQNPRHKITKRGQNVTFRCDPISEHNRLYWYRQTLGQGPEFLTYFQNEAQLEKSRLLSDRFSAERPKGSFSTLEIQRTEQGDSAMYLCASTRGQASYGYTFGSGTRLTVV.

This chain joins TRBV11-3 and TRBJ1-1, with D uncertain. CDR3 length equals 14 residues. The ends were cut back, 2 bases at V and 2 bases at J, with 9 bases in the middle. The germline V gene encodes CDR1 SGHNT and CDR2 YENEEA. CDR3 protein: CASSLLGVNTEAFF. The CDR3 DNA reads TGTGCCAGCAGCTTATTAGGAGTAAACACTGAAGCTTTCTTT. The entire variable domain, with the rest obtained from reference TRBV11-3 and TRBJ1-1, is as follows: EAGVVQSPRYKIIEKKQPVAFWCNPISGHNTLYWYLQNLGQGPELLIRYENEEAVDDSQLPKDRFSAERLKGVDSTLKIQPAELGDSAVYLCASSLLGVNTEAFFGQGTRLTVV.

The chain links TRBV3-1 (or the pseudogene TRBV3-2) to TRBJ2-1; no clear D. The CDR3 has 12 amino acids. The V and J ends lost 0 bases and 7 bases respectively, with 4 bases between them. Germline CDR1 LGHDT, CDR2 YNNKEL (reference sequence). The CDR3 here is CASSQEGNEQFF. DNA of the CDR3: TGTGCCAGCAGCCAAGAGGGAAATGAGCAGTTCTTC.

The V gene is TRBV6-5, the J gene TRBJ2-7; no reliable D call. V was trimmed by 5 bases and J by 5 bases, leaving 10 bases between them. There are 12 residues in the CDR3. Germline CDR1 and CDR2: MNHEY and SVGAGI. The chain's CDR3 is CASSRVSNEQYF. The CDR3 DNA follows: TGTGCCAGCAGTCGGGTCTCGAACGAGCAGTACTTC.

The V gene is TRBV19, the J gene TRBJ2-7; a possible D gene is TRBD1 (6 bases). Germline CDR1 reads LNHDA; CDR2 reads SQIVND (reference sequence). There are 16 residues in the CDR3. V shed 5 bases and J shed 3 bases, with 20 bases lying between them. CDR3 residues: CASSPLPLDRNYEQYF. Written as DNA, the CDR3 is TGTGCCAGTAGTCCTCTCCCCCTGGACAGAAACTACGAGCAGTACTTC. The complete variable domain, with remaining parts taken from reference TRBV19 and TRBJ2-7, reads DGGITQSPKYLFRKEGQNVTLSCEQNLNHDAMYWYRQDPGQGLRLIYYSQIVNDFQKGDIAEGYSVSREKKESFPLTVTSAQKNPTAFYLCASSPLPLDRNYEQYFGPGTRLTVT.

CDR3 loop: CASSFAEPGGETQYF. DNA of the CDR3: TGCGCCAGCAGCTTCGCAGAACCGGGAGGAGAGACCCAGTACTTC. This chain uses TRBV5-1 with TRBJ2-5, with 7 bases that match TRBD2. CDR1 is SGHRS and CDR2 is YFSETQ in the germline V gene. V shed 2 bases, J shed 4 bases, and the junction held 8 bases outside the gene matches. This CDR3 comprises 15 residues. Looking up the rest from reference TRBV5-1 and TRBJ2-5 gives the full variable domain: KAGVTQTPRYLIKTRGQQVTLSCSPISGHRSVSWYQQTPGQGLQFLFEYFSETQRNKGNFPGRFSGRQFSNSRSEMNVSTLELGDSALYLCASSFAEPGGETQYFGPGTRLLVL.

This chain uses TRBV28 with TRBJ2-6, with D possibly matching TRBD2 (6 bases). The CDR3 is made up of 16 amino acids. CDR1 is MDHEN, CDR2 SYDVKM, per germline. V lost 7 bases and J 3 bases, leaving 16 bases between the germline ends. The CDR3 protein is CASIQSGGNGANVLTF. CDR3 sequence (DNA): TGTGCCAGCATCCAAAGTGGGGGGAATGGGGCCAACGTCCTGACTTTC.

In this sample, this clone turned up once. The rearrangement uses TRBV13 and TRBJ2-7; TRBD1 agrees at 7 bases. The CDR3 consists of 15 residues. Germline V CDR1 and CDR2: PRHDT, FYEKMQ (reference sequence). J gave up 4 bases and V 3 bases, and 9 bases lay outside the gene matches. CDR3 residues: CASSFYLGQHYEQYF. The CDR3 DNA is TGTGCCAGCAGCTTTTATTTGGGACAGCATTACGAGCAGTACTTC.

The CDR3 coding sequence is TGTGCCAGCAGAGCTCCGGGACTAGCGGGGGACAGGGCCCAGTACTTC. Translation gives CASRAPGLAGDRAQYF. This rearrangement joins TRBV2 to TRBJ2-5; 14 nucleotides align to TRBD2. This CDR3 spans 16 amino acids. Germline CDR1 SNHLY, CDR2 FYNNEI. V lost 6 bases, J lost 9 bases, and 12 bases stayed unmatched.

The J gene is TRBJ2-3, the V gene TRBV4-2; 10 bases match TRBD2. The CDR3 spans 15 residues. The germline V gene has CDR1 LGHNA and CDR2 YNFKEQ. V shed 4 bases, J shed 5 bases, and the junction held 6 bases outside the gene matches. CDR3 sequence (DNA): TGTGCCAGCAGCCCCGGACTAGCGGAGGGAGATACGCAGTATTTT. Translation gives CASSPGLAEGDTQYF.

This rearrangement joins TRBV28 to TRBJ1-5, with 10 nucleotides matching TRBD1. J was trimmed by 0 bases and V by 3 bases; bases with no gene match: 8. CDR1 is MDHEN and CDR2 is SYDVKM in the germline V gene. This CDR3 is 18 amino acids long. CDR3 loop: CASSLGRQGAHSNQPQHF. The DNA of the CDR3 is TGTGCCAGCAGTTTGGGCAGACAGGGGGCGCATAGCAATCAGCCCCAGCATTTT.

This chain joins TRBV6-1 and TRBJ2-2; no definite D call. V lost 1 base and J lost 7, with 16 bases in between. Germline CDR1 and CDR2: MNHNS and SASEGT. The CDR3 sequence is 16 residues long. The CDR3 spells CASSEGSYDSGGELFF. The CDR3 DNA reads as TGTGCCAGCAGTGAAGGGTCTTATGACTCGGGCGGGGAGCTGTTTTTT.

V and J are TRBV7-2 and TRBJ2-3; D may be TRBD2 (6 bases). The germline V and J ends were trimmed by 6 bases and 4 bases, with 14 bases remaining between them. Germline V CDR1 and CDR2: SGHTA, FQGNSA. The CDR3 totals 14 residues. CDR3 residues: CASSIMGGSDTQYF. In DNA form, the CDR3 reads TGTGCCAGCAGTATTATGGGAGGCTCAGATACGCAGTATTTT.

The CDR3 DNA follows: TGTGCCAGCAGCCCACCGGGGAGCACTGAAGCTTTCTTT. Its translation is CASSPPGSTEAFF. This rearrangement joins TRBV7-3 to TRBJ1-1; D uncertain. Germline-derived CDR1 and CDR2 are SGHTA and FQGTGA. CDR3 length equals 13 residues. V shed 5 bases and J shed 4 bases, with 11 bases lying between them.

V gene TRBV18 combines with J gene TRBJ2-2; D is unclear. Trimming removed 0 bases at V and 6 bases at J, with 26 bases between. CDR1 KGHSH and CDR2 LQKENI come from the germline V gene. This CDR3 has 20 residues. The CDR3 loop is CASSPPTRLSGLITAGELFF. CDR3 bases: TGTGCCAGCTCACCACCGACGCGGTTGTCAGGCCTTATCACCGCCGGGGAGCTGTTTTTT. The variable domain in full, with the rest retrieved from reference TRBV18 and TRBJ2-2, is NAGVMQNPRHLVRRRGQEARLRCSPMKGHSHVYWYRQLPEEGLKFMVYLQKENIIDESGMPKERFSAEFPKEGPSILRIQQVVRGDSAAYFCASSPPTRLSGLITAGELFFGEGSRLTVL.

The DNA of the CDR3 is TGCGCCAGCAGCCCACAACTAGCGTCCTACAATGAGCAGTTCTTC. It encodes CASSPQLASYNEQFF. The chain is built from TRBV4-1 and TRBJ2-1, with 7 bases identical to TRBD2. J gave up 1 base and V 4 bases, and 4 bases lay outside the gene matches. The CDR3 is 15 amino acids. Germline values: CDR1 MGHRA, CDR2 YSYEKL.

This chain links TRBV16 with TRBJ1-5, with D uncertain. CDR3 length equals 14 residues. CDR1 and CDR2 (germline): KGHSY, FQNENV. The V gene lost 1 base and the J gene lost 5 bases, with 9 bases spanning the gap. The CDR3 loop is CASSQLDSDQPQHF. The DNA of the CDR3 is TGTGCCAGCAGCCAATTGGACTCCGATCAGCCCCAGCATTTT. Using reference TRBV16 and TRBJ1-5 for the parts outside the CDR3, the full variable domain is GEEVAQTPKHLVRGEGQKAKLYCAPIKGHSYVFWYQQVLKNEFKFLISFQNENVFDETGMPKERFSAKCLPNSPCSLEIQATKLEDSAVYFCASSQLDSDQPQHFGDGTRLSIL.

This clone was counted only a few times. The junction departs from germline at one end; a sequencing error may be responsible. The chain couples TRBV6-1 to TRBJ2-7, with 12 bases identical to TRBD2. The CDR3 runs 15 residues. The germline gives CDR1 MNHNS, CDR2 SASEGT. The CDR3 protein is CASSERGLAGTRGDF. The CDR3 nucleotides are TGTGCCAGCAGTGAACGGGGACTAGCGGGTACTCGGGGGGACTTC.

This chain connects TRBV10-2 to TRBJ1-4, with 7 bases lining up with TRBD1. The CDR3 spans 14 residues. With V trimmed by 5 bases and J by 8 bases, 8 bases remained unmatched. Germline V gene sequence: CDR1 WSHSY, CDR2 SAAADI. The CDR3 sequence: CASSFDRVGEKLFF. The CDR3 DNA follows: TGCGCCAGCAGTTTCGACAGGGTCGGAGAAAAACTGTTTTTT.

This chain uses TRBV7-6 with TRBJ1-5, with a tentative D call TRBD1 (5 bases). Trimming stripped 3 bases from V and 0 bases from J, with 12 bases between. Germline-derived CDR1 and CDR2 are SGHVS and FNYEAQ. The CDR3 has 16 residues. The CDR3 DNA is TGTGCCAGCAGCTTTGGGGGAATTGGTAGCAATCAGCCCCAGCATTTT. Translating gives CASSFGGIGSNQPQHF.

This sequence joins TRBV19 and TRBJ2-7; TRBD1 aligns across 8 bases. CDR3 length equals 15 residues. Germline V CDR1 and CDR2: LNHDA, SQIVND (reference sequence). J gave up 7 bases and V 6 bases, and 14 bases lay outside the gene matches. Here the CDR3 reads CASRHSGTGLREQYF. The CDR3, as DNA: TGTGCCAGTAGACACTCCGGGACAGGACTACGAGAGCAGTACTTC.

V usage is TRBV5-1 and J usage is TRBJ1-4, with D tentatively TRBD1 (5 bases). The CDR3 has 17 residues. V gave up 4 bases and J gave up 5 bases, with 21 bases separating them. Germline CDR1 SGHRS, CDR2 YFSETQ. As DNA, the CDR3 is TGCGCCAGCAGCCTTCCCGGGCAGGGAGGAATGAATGAAAAACTGTTTTTT. Translating it yields CASSLPGQGGMNEKLFF.

The table lists this clone with a count of one. The chain is built from TRBV7-9 and TRBJ1-2; unclear D gene. Germline V gene sequence: CDR1 SEHNR, CDR2 FQNEAQ (reference sequence). This CDR3 spans 13 amino acids. Trimming shortened V by 1 base and J by 6 bases, and 9 bases separated the two germline ends. CDR3 region: CASSLEGSDGYTF. Written as DNA, the CDR3 is TGTGCCAGCAGCTTAGAGGGAAGCGATGGCTACACCTTC. The full variable domain, its missing parts supplied by reference TRBV7-9 and TRBJ1-2, is DTGVSQNPRHKITKRGQNVTFRCDPISEHNRLYWYRQTLGQGPEFLTYFQNEAQLEKSRLLSDRFSAERPKGSFSTLEIQRTEQGDSAMYLCASSLEGSDGYTFGSGTRLTVV.

The V and J genes are TRBV5-1 and TRBJ2-3, with 7 bases aligning to TRBD1. This CDR3 contains 12 residues. The junction had 1 base not matched to a gene; V was cut back by 4 bases and J by 5 bases. The germline V gene has CDR1 SGHRS and CDR2 YFSETQ. The CDR3 loop is CASSHRGDTQYF. CDR3 DNA: TGCGCCAGCAGCCACAGGGGAGATACGCAGTATTTT.

This clone was counted only a few times. This chain links TRBV11-2 with TRBJ2-2, with 10 nucleotides matching TRBD1. Germline CDR1 reads SGHAT; CDR2 reads FQNNGV. The CDR3 covers 15 residues. V lost 3 bases, J lost 7 bases, and 5 bases stayed unmatched. The chain's CDR3 is CASSFGTGVIGELFF. For the CDR3, the DNA is TGTGCCAGCAGCTTTGGGACAGGGGTTATCGGGGAGCTGTTTTTT. Variable domain in full (rest from reference TRBV11-2 and TRBJ2-2): EAGVAQSPRYKIIEKRQSVAFWCNPISGHATLYWYQQILGQGPKLLIQFQNNGVVDDSQLPKDRFSAERLKGVDSTLKIQPAKLEDSAVYLCASSFGTGVIGELFFGEGSRLTVL.

The V gene is TRBV5-1, the J gene TRBJ1-1, with D perhaps TRBD1 (6 bases). Germline V gene sequence: CDR1 SGHRS, CDR2 YFSETQ. Trimming shortened V by 4 bases and J by 1 base, and 11 bases separated the two germline ends. This CDR3 contains 14 residues. The CDR3 DNA follows: TGCGCCAGCAGCCCGGACAGTTGGAACACTGAAGCTTTCTTT. This codes for CASSPDSWNTEAFF.

The chain recombines TRBV28 with TRBJ2-7; tentative D call: TRBD2 (6 bases). The V end lost 3 bases, the J end lost 6 bases, and 27 bases lay between the germline ends. The CDR3 is 18 amino acids. The germline gives CDR1 MDHEN, CDR2 SYDVKM. The CDR3 coding sequence is TGTGCCAGCAGTTTTGTTGTTTTCGGGCGGGGAGACTTTCCCGAGCAGTACTTC. Amino acids: CASSFVVFGRGDFPEQYF.